The T cell receptor (beta chain) described here comes from a study of blood T cell repertoires in COVID-19. Study-level information: Acute-phase and convalescent COVID-19 samples originated in the United States, Italy and Spain.

The method was immunoSEQ multiplex PCR; TCRdb's version includes in-frame clones alone and lacks a portion of them. The profile shows 95,000 to 150,000 clones, around 81% of them singletons. Germline CDR1 reads MRHNA; CDR2 reads SNTAGT. The length of the CDR3 is 16 residues. V was shortened by 0 bases and J by 3 bases, with 11 bases between the two germline ends. The sequenced sample was peripheral blood. This receptor was taken from a woman in her 50s with acute or convalescent COVID-19. This chain connects TRBV6-4 to TRBJ2-2; a possible D gene is TRBD1 (6 bases). The CDR3 sequence is CASSDSYRVDTGELFF. In DNA form, the CDR3 reads TGTGCCAGCAGTGACTCATACAGGGTCGACACCGGGGAGCTGTTTTTT.